One and the same sample provided the 28 T cell receptor beta chains below, sequenced in a study of cytomegalovirus exposure and HLA in healthy donors. 13 Jbeta primers and 60 Vbeta primers were used for the PCR. TCRdb's copy holds only in-frame clones and misses some; the assay was immunoSEQ multiplex PCR. Here the sample spans roughly 180,000 clones, 77% being singletons. The specimen was PBMCs. All receptors come from a man younger than 35 in good health and CMV-seronegative.

This chain uses TRBV5-1 with TRBJ1-3, with D tentatively TRBD1 (6 bases). V was pared by 3 bases and J by 3 bases, with 13 bases between. There are 15 residues in the CDR3. Germline CDR1 SGHRS, CDR2 YFSETQ. CDR3 residues: CASSWGGGRGNTIYF. As DNA, the CDR3 is TGCGCCAGCAGCTGGGGTGGGGGCCGTGGAAACACCATATATTTT.

The rearrangement links TRBV28 to TRBJ1-2; no reliable D call. Germline V gene lookup returns CDR1 MDHEN and CDR2 SYDVKM. CDR3 size: 13 residues. V lost 11 bases and J 8 bases, leaving 21 bases between the germline ends. CDR3: CAGTARATGGYTF. The DNA for the CDR3 is TGTGCCGGAACCGCTCGGGCTACGGGGGGCTACACCTTC.

This clone was detected a few times. In DNA, the CDR3 is TGTGCCAGCAACCCCCCGGTGGGTCGGCGGTTGAACACTGAAGCTTTCTTT. It encodes CASNPPVGRRLNTEAFF. The gene calls are TRBV25-1 and TRBJ1-1; no firm D call. The CDR3 runs to 17 residues. Germline V gene sequence: CDR1 MGHDK, CDR2 SYGVNS. V gave up 7 bases and J gave up 0 bases, with 21 bases separating them.

The chain combines TRBV19 with TRBJ2-4, with 9 nucleotides matching TRBD2. CDR3 length equals 14 residues. CDR1 is LNHDA and CDR2 is SQIVND in the germline V gene (reference sequence). V shed 8 bases and J 4 bases; nucleotides not matched to a gene: 6. CDR3 bases: TGTGCCAGTCGAAGAGCGGGGGGAAAAAACATTCAGTACTTC. Translation: CASRRAGGKNIQYF.

The rearrangement links TRBV5-6 to TRBJ2-7; 7 nucleotides align to TRBD2. CDR3 size: 14 residues. The J segment lost 2 bases and the V segment lost 3 bases, leaving 5 bases of the junction unmatched. Per germline, CDR1 SGHDT and CDR2 YYEEEE. The CDR3 bases are TGTGCCAGCAGCTCGGGGGGAGGGCCCTACGAGCAGTACTTC. This codes for CASSSGGGPYEQYF.

This chain uses TRBV7-8 with TRBJ1-1, with a possible D match to TRBD1 (6 bases). Germline values: CDR1 SGHVS, CDR2 FQNEAQ. CDR3 length: 16 amino acids. Trimming took 2 bases from V and 0 from J, leaving 13 bases between them. The CDR3 region is CASSLSRKGVNTEAFF. As DNA, the CDR3 is TGTGCCAGCAGCTTAAGCCGAAAGGGGGTGAACACTGAAGCTTTCTTT.

This clone turned up a few times. Relative to the germline gene, one junction end is altered; a read error may explain this. The rearrangement joins TRBV2 to TRBJ2-1; 10 nucleotides agree with TRBD2. There are 10 residues in the CDR3. Germline V gene lookup returns CDR1 SNHLY and CDR2 FYNNEI. The CDR3 region is CASRAGGPLF. In DNA form, the CDR3 reads TGTGCCAGCCGAGCGGGGGGGCCCCTCTTC.

The chain's CDR3 is CSVEDPPRGDGYTF. The CDR3 nucleotides are TGCAGCGTTGAAGATCCCCCCAGGGGGGATGGCTACACCTTC. The V gene is TRBV29-1, the J gene TRBJ1-2, with 7 positions matching TRBD1. V trimming: 0 bases; J trimming: 6 bases; junction bases outside the gene matches: 7. This CDR3 region has 14 residues. CDR1 and CDR2 (germline): SQVTM, ANQGSEA.

This chain connects TRBV2 to TRBJ2-7; 8 bases match TRBD2. V lost 4 bases and J lost 7; bases outside the gene matches: 6. The germline V gene encodes CDR1 SNHLY and CDR2 FYNNEI. The CDR3 runs 13 residues. In DNA form, the CDR3 reads TGTGCCAGCAGTGCCGGACTAGCTAAGGAGCAGTACTTC. Its translation is CASSAGLAKEQYF.

This clone occurred a few times. The rearrangement joins TRBV25-1 to TRBJ1-6, with unresolved D. Between the trimmed V and J ends, which lost 3 bases and 7 bases, there was a span of 10 bases. CDR1 is MGHDK, CDR2 SYGVNS, per germline. The CDR3 consists of 14 residues. The CDR3 spells CASSDTRLNSPLHF. In DNA, the CDR3 is TGTGCCAGCAGTGACACAAGACTGAATTCACCCCTCCACTTT.

This clone was counted once. CDR3 region: CASSLAYEQYF. CDR3 bases: TGTGCCAGCAGTCTAGCCTACGAGCAGTACTTC. The J gene is TRBJ2-7, the V gene TRBV11-2; D is uncertain. Per germline, CDR1 SGHAT and CDR2 FQNNGV. The CDR3 is 11 residues long. V was clipped by 6 bases and J by 2 bases, with 5 bases between them.

The rearrangement joins TRBV7-9 to TRBJ2-3; D is perhaps TRBD2 (6 bases). The CDR3 has 13 residues. Trimming removed 5 bases at V and 4 bases at J, with 10 bases between. Germline V gene lookup returns CDR1 SEHNR and CDR2 FQNEAQ (reference sequence). The CDR3 spells CASSAPGADTQYF. CDR3 coding DNA: TGTGCCAGCAGCGCCCCGGGGGCAGATACGCAGTATTTT.

The V gene is TRBV11-2, the J gene TRBJ2-3; D perhaps matches TRBD2 (7 bases). The CDR3 sequence is 14 residues long. Per germline, CDR1 SGHAT and CDR2 FQNNGV. Trimming took off 1 base at V and 7 bases at J, with 12 bases between the two ends. CDR3 in DNA: TGTGCCAGCAGCTTAGGGGGGGGGCGTAATACGCAGTATTTT. Its protein is CASSLGGGRNTQYF.

The rearrangement uses TRBV28 and TRBJ1-1, with 7 bases fitting TRBD1. This CDR3 comprises 12 residues. The V gene's germline CDR1 is MDHEN and CDR2 SYDVKM. Trimming removed 8 bases from V and 2 bases from J; junction bases left unmatched: 2. The CDR3 coding sequence is TGTGCCAGCCGGGACAGTAACACTGAAGCTTTCTTT. Its translation: CASRDSNTEAFF.

The rearrangement uses TRBV5-1 and TRBJ1-4; possibly TRBD1 for D (5 bases). V was cut by 2 bases and J by 8 bases, with 7 bases left in between. The CDR3 length is 12 residues. The germline V gene has CDR1 SGHRS and CDR2 YFSETQ. The CDR3, as DNA: TGCGCCAGCAGCTTCCCAGGGGAAAAACTGTTTTTT. The encoded protein is CASSFPGEKLFF.

This clone showed up just a few times. J is TRBJ2-7 and V is TRBV27; TRBD1 agrees at 11 bases. This CDR3 has 15 residues. Germline assignment: CDR1 MNHEY and CDR2 SMNVEV (reference sequence). V shed 4 bases, J shed 7 bases, and the junction held 9 bases outside the gene matches. The DNA of the CDR3 is TGTGCCAGCAGTTCCGGACAGGGGGCGCCGGGGGAGCAGTACTTC. Its translation: CASSSGQGAPGEQYF.

Comment on this clone: Other DNA sequences within the sample encode an identical CDR3. This sequence joins TRBV29-1 and TRBJ2-5; D gene ambiguous. Germline CDR1 SQVTM, CDR2 ANQGSEA. The V end lost 2 bases, the J end lost 2 bases, and 6 bases lay between the germline ends. The CDR3 length is 12 residues. The CDR3 spells CSVEPVQETQYF. The CDR3, as DNA: TGCAGCGTTGAACCGGTACAAGAGACCCAGTACTTC.

The V call is TRBV6-5, the J call TRBJ2-7, with D perhaps TRBD1 (5 bases). Trimming removed 2 bases at V and 2 bases at J, with 10 bases between. This CDR3 contains 14 residues. Germline loops: CDR1 MNHEY, CDR2 SVGAGI. In nucleotides, the CDR3 is TGTGCCAGCAGTTACGTTCAGGGAACCTACGAGCAGTACTTC. Its translation: CASSYVQGTYEQYF.

J is TRBJ1-2 and V is TRBV5-4; maybe TRBD1 (5 bases). The CDR3 runs 12 residues. CDR1 is SGHNT, CDR2 YYREEE, per germline (reference sequence). Trimming cost V 3 bases and J 7 bases, with 10 bases left between them. CDR3 region: CASSWGIGGYTF. The CDR3 DNA is TGTGCCAGCAGCTGGGGCATCGGTGGCTACACCTTC. Full variable domain (outside the CDR3, taken from reference TRBV5-4 and TRBJ1-2): ETGVTQSPTHLIKTRGQQVTLRCSSQSGHNTVSWYQQALGQGPQFIFQYYREEENGRGNFPPRFSGLQFPNYSSELNVNALELDDSALYLCASSWGIGGYTFGSGTRLTVV.

The gene calls are TRBV6-1 and TRBJ2-7, with 10 bases that match TRBD1. The CDR3 extends over 14 amino acids. The V and J ends lost 6 bases and 7 bases, in that order; junction bases with no gene match: 9. In germline, CDR1 is MNHNS, CDR2 SASEGT. CDR3 sequence (DNA): TGTGCCAGCAGAACCGGGACAGGGGCAAGTGAGCAGTACTTC. Its protein product is CASRTGTGASEQYF.

The rearrangement links TRBV5-4 to TRBJ2-1, with a weak D call TRBD2 (6 bases). CDR1 is SGHNT, CDR2 YYREEE, per germline (reference sequence). Trimming stripped 0 bases from V and 7 bases from J, with 26 bases between. This CDR3 is 19 amino acids long. In DNA, the CDR3 is TGTGCCAGCAGCTTGGCGGTCCGGAGGGGCGGATACCTGGAAAATGAGCAGTTCTTC. Amino acids: CASSLAVRRGGYLENEQFF.

This clone came up a few times. The chain joins TRBV7-2 to TRBJ2-1; 9 bases map to TRBD1. CDR3 size: 13 residues. V was clipped by 3 bases and J by 8 bases; unmatched bases: 2. Germline CDR1 SGHTA, CDR2 FQGNSA. CDR3 nucleotides: TGTGCCAGCAGCTTCGACAGGGGGGATGAGCAGTTCTTC. Amino acid sequence: CASSFDRGDEQFF. Supplemented by reference TRBV7-2 and TRBJ2-1, the full variable domain reads GAGVSQSPSNKVTEKGKDVELRCDPISGHTALYWYRQSLGQGLEFLIYFQGNSAPDKSGLPSDRFSAERTGGSVSTLTIQRTQQEDSAVYLCASSFDRGDEQFFGPGTRLTVL.

The chain is built from TRBV27 and TRBJ2-7; TRBD1 might be the D (6 bases). The CDR3 spans 10 residues. The V and J ends lost 6 bases and 12 bases respectively, with 12 bases between them. Germline CDR1 MNHEY, CDR2 SMNVEV (reference sequence). The CDR3 DNA sequence: TGTGCCAGCAGATGCGGACAGAGGTACTTC. Its translation is CASRCGQRYF.

V is TRBV6-1 and J is TRBJ1-4; D gene unclear. Trimming pared 6 bases from V and 0 bases from J, leaving 8 bases between. The CDR3 runs to 14 residues. The V gene's germline CDR1 is MNHNS and CDR2 SASEGT. The CDR3 sequence is CASRSQTTNEKLFF. The CDR3 bases are TGTGCCAGCAGATCACAGACAACTAATGAAAAACTGTTTTTT.

The chain uses TRBV19 and TRBJ2-2; D possibly corresponds to TRBD1 (6 bases). The CDR3 totals 15 residues. Germline CDR1 reads LNHDA; CDR2 reads SQIVND (reference sequence). With 5 bases removed from V and 2 bases from J, the gap between germline ends came to 12 bases. The CDR3: CASSVRDTNTGELFF. The CDR3 DNA reads as TGTGCCAGTAGTGTGAGGGACACCAACACCGGGGAGCTGTTTTTT.

The chain uses TRBV23-1 and TRBJ2-5; TRBD1 agrees at 9 bases. TRBV23-1 counts as an open reading frame of uncertain function. J gave up 7 bases and V 4 bases, and 7 bases lay outside the gene matches. The length of the CDR3 is 14 residues. CDR3 amino acids: CASSRGTGKVTQYF. Written as DNA, the CDR3 is TGCGCCAGCAGTCGCGGGACAGGGAAAGTGACCCAGTACTTC.

Details on this clone: The same CDR3 can be traced to other DNA sequences in this sample. CDR3 nucleotides: TGCAGCGTAAAGGCTTATCAGGGTTCCCACGAGCAGTACTTC. Encoded protein: CSVKAYQGSHEQYF. This chain uses TRBV29-1 with TRBJ2-7, with D possibly being TRBD1 (5 bases). Germline V gene data show CDR1 as SQVTM and CDR2 as ANQGSEA. CDR3 length: 14 amino acids. V lost 6 bases, J lost 5 bases, and 20 bases lay in between.

The chain joins TRBV2 to TRBJ2-1, with 9 bases aligning to TRBD2. The germline CDR1 and CDR2 sequences are SNHLY and FYNNEI. The CDR3 extends over 18 amino acids. V lost 3 bases to trimming and J lost 2 bases; unmatched junction nucleotides: 11. CDR3 residues: CASSEGVAGVGPYNEQFF. CDR3 DNA sequence: TGTGCCAGCAGTGAGGGGGTAGCGGGAGTGGGACCCTACAATGAGCAGTTCTTC. Based on the CDR3 plus reference TRBV2 and TRBJ2-1, the full variable domain is EPEVTQTPSHQVTQMGQEVILRCVPISNHLYFYWYRQILGQKVEFLVSFYNNEISEKSEIFDDQFSVERPDGSNFTLKIRSTKLEDSAMYFCASSEGVAGVGPYNEQFFGPGTRLTVL.